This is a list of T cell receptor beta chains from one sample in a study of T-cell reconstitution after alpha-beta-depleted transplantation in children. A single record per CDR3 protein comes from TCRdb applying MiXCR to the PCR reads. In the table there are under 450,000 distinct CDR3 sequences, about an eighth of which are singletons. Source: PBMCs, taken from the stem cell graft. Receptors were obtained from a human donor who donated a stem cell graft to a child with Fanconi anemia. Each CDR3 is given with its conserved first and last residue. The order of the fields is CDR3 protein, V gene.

CASRPGQGITNEQFF,TRBV6-2/TRBV6-3
CSANYRANPMALTF,TRBV29-1
CASSPITGESEAFF,TRBV11-2
CASSLAAGGPPYNEQFF,TRBV5-1
CASSLEGTGGNTEAFF,TRBV5-5
CASSRGVPSYNEQFF,TRBV14
CASSPFLYGYTF,TRBV12-3/TRBV12-4
CASSWDSYQEKLFF,TRBV28
CASSLDLAGTYNEQFF,TRBV5-1
CSARLQGTGELFF,TRBV20-1